The TCR beta chain described here comes from a study of Tregs in tolerant kidney transplant recipients. Thawed PBMCs were FACS-sorted into unstimulated CD4+CD25+CD127- regulatory T cells, CD4+CD25- non-regulatory cells, CD4 and CD8 cells. Generated by immunoSEQ multiplex PCR, the TCRdb table keeps only in-frame clones and is missing some. The data contain approximately 90,000 clones, around 94% of them singletons. To note about this clone: Its antigen remains unknown.

Regarding the study as a whole: Biological reproducibility was not directly addressed in this study.

The CDR3 contains 17 residues. Germline CDR1 and CDR2: PRHDT and FYEKMQ (reference sequence). J was trimmed by 1 base and V by 3 bases; bases with no gene match: 7. The receptor was isolated from a human donor in good health. Material for sequencing was CD8+ T cells from blood. The rearrangement uses TRBV13 and TRBJ2-5; 11 positions agree with TRBD2. CDR3: CASSFRLAGGAQETQYF. In DNA, the CDR3 is TGTGCCAGCAGCTTCAGATTAGCGGGGGGGGCCCAAGAGACCCAGTACTTC.